This T cell receptor (beta chain) was captured in a study of control samples from healthy donors and cancer patients. This clone was observed once. CDR3 length equals 15 residues. Germline V gives CDR1 SGHAT, CDR2 FQNNGV. Trimming took off 3 bases at V and 1 base at J, with 12 bases between the two ends. TCRdb keeps only in-frame clones here, not all; method: immunoSEQ multiplex PCR. The sample yields about 53,000 clones, around 90% seen once. The receptor was isolated from a man aged 55 to 70 with head and neck cancer. The sample taken for sequencing was PBMCs. The rearrangement uses TRBV11-2 and TRBJ2-5; D is unresolved. The CDR3 DNA is TGTGCCAGCAGCTTTTCGGGCCTGATCCAAGAGACCCAGTACTTC. Protein sequence: CASSFSGLIQETQYF. Looking up the rest from reference TRBV11-2 and TRBJ2-5 gives the full variable domain: EAGVAQSPRYKIIEKRQSVAFWCNPISGHATLYWYQQILGQGPKLLIQFQNNGVVDDSQLPKDRFSAERLKGVDSTLKIQPAKLEDSAVYLCASSFSGLIQETQYFGPGTRLLVL.